This is a list of T cell receptor beta chains from one sample in a study of blood T cell repertoires in COVID-19. Data came from immunoSEQ multiplex PCR; TCRdb stores just in-frame clones and leaves some out. The table records 490,000 or so clones, approximately 86% of them present only once. Sequenced input: PBMCs or T cells enriched from blood (not recorded which). These receptors originate from a woman aged 55-75 years who had recovered from COVID-19. Both conserved end residues are part of each CDR3. D genes are given only for firm matches. For some rows the clone size is stated as once, few or many, or as a class when expanded; others skip it.

v_call,j_call,d_call,clone_size,cdr3_nt,cdr3_aa
TRBV10-3,TRBJ1-5,TRBD1,once,TGTGCCATCAGTGCCGGGACAGGGAATAGCAATCAGCCCCAGCATTTT,CAISAGTGNSNQPQHF
TRBV6-1,TRBJ2-7,.,.,TGTGCCAGCAGTGACCCCGCGGGGGCTGACGAGCAGTACTTC,CASSDPAGADEQYF
TRBV11-2,TRBJ1-5,.,.,TGTGCCAGCAGCTTGGGCACCAATCAGCCCCAGCATTTT,CASSLGTNQPQHF
TRBV11-2,TRBJ1-2,.,.,TGTGCCAGCAGCTTAGCACAGAACTATGGCTACACCTTC,CASSLAQNYGYTF
TRBV6-2/TRBV6-3,TRBJ2-2,.,once,TGTGCCAGCAGCCCGAGGGGGAGGGATGGGACCGGGGAGCTGTTTTTT,CASSPRGRDGTGELFF
TRBV6-1,TRBJ1-2,.,.,TGTGCCAGCAGTGAAATTACAGGTCCTACTAACTATGGCTACACCTTC,CASSEITGPTNYGYTF
TRBV3-1/TRBV3-2,TRBJ1-4,TRBD1,.,TGTGCCAGCAGCCGAGGGACAGCCCCCACTAATGAAAAACTGTTTTTT,CASSRGTAPTNEKLFF
TRBV25-1,TRBJ2-5,TRBD1,.,TGTGCCAGCAGTGACCCCGGGACAGGGGAAGAGACCCAGTACTTC,CASSDPGTGEETQYF
TRBV15,TRBJ2-5,TRBD1,.,TGTGCCACCAGCAGAGATAGGGGGCTTGGGGAGACCCAGTACTTC,CATSRDRGLGETQYF
TRBV19,TRBJ2-2,TRBD2,.,TGTGCCAGTAGGAAGGGGACTAGCGGGGGGTTCGCCGGGGAGCTGTTTTTT,CASRKGTSGGFAGELFF
TRBV19,TRBJ1-2,.,.,TGTGCCAGTAGTATGCCTCAAGAGGCCTGGGTTGGCTACACCTTC,CASSMPQEAWVGYTF
TRBV2,TRBJ2-7,TRBD2,few,TGTGCCAGCAAACGGGACTATCTGACCTACGAGCAGTACTTC,CASKRDYLTYEQYF
TRBV4-1,TRBJ2-3,.,.,TGCGCCAGCAGCCAAGAGGGCAGGGGCACAGATACGCAGTATTTT,CASSQEGRGTDTQYF
TRBV30,TRBJ1-2,.,.,TGTGCCTGGAGCCCTGGGATAACGGGAACCGGCTACACCTTC,CAWSPGITGTGYTF
TRBV7-2,TRBJ1-5,.,.,TGTGCCAGCAGCCCCTCTCTGTTTCAGCCCCAGCATTTT,CASSPSLFQPQHF
TRBV13,TRBJ1-2,.,.,TGTGCCAGCAGCTTACGAGGGTATCAGCGAGGCTACACCTTC,CASSLRGYQRGYTF
TRBV18,TRBJ2-3,.,.,TGTGCCAGCTCACCACGTCAGGGTGGCACAGATACGCAGTATTTT,CASSPRQGGTDTQYF